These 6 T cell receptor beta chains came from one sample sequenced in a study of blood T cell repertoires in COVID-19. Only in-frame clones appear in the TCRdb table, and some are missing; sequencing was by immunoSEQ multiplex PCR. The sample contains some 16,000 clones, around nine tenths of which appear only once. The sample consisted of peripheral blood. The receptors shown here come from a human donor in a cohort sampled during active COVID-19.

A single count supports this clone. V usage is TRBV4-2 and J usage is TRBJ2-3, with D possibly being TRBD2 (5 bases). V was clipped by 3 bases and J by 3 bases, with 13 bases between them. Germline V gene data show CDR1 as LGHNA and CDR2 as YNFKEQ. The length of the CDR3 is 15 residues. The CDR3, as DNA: TGTGCCAGCAGCCAGGACTTGCGGATTACAGATACGCAGTATTTT. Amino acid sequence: CASSQDLRITDTQYF.

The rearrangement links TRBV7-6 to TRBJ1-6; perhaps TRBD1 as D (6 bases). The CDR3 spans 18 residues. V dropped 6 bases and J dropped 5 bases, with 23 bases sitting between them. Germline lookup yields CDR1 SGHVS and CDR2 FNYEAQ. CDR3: CASSHRPNGPGDNSPLHF. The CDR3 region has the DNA TGTGCCAGCAGTCATCGACCCAATGGGCCAGGGGATAATTCACCCCTCCACTTT.

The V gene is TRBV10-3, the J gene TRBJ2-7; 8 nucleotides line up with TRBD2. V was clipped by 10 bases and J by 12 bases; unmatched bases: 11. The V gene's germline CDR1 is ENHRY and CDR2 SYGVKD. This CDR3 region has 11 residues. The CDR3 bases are TGTGCCACCGGGCCTGGGGGGACTAGGTACTTC. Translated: CATGPGGTRYF.

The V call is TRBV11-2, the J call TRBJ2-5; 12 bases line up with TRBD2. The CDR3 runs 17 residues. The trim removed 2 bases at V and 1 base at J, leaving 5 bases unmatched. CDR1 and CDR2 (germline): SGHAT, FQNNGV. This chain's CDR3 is CASSLRLAGGPQETQYF. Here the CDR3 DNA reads TGTGCCAGCAGCTTACGGCTAGCGGGGGGGCCCCAAGAGACCCAGTACTTC.

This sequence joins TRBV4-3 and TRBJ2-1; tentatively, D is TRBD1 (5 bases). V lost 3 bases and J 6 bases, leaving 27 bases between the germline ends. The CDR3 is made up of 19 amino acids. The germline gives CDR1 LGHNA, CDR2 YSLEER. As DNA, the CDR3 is TGCGCCAGCAGCCATATATCCCCTCGCCGGCCGGGCCAGGGCAATGAGCAGTTCTTC. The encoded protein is CASSHISPRRPGQGNEQFF.

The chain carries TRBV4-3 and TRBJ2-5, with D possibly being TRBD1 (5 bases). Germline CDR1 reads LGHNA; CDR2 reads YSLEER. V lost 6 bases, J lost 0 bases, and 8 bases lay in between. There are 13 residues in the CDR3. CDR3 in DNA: TGCGCCAGCAGTCTGGGGCACCAAGAGACCCAGTACTTC. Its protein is CASSLGHQETQYF.